Included here is one T cell receptor beta chain sequence, with context. The antigen is undetermined. Generated by immunoSEQ multiplex PCR, the TCRdb table keeps only in-frame clones and is missing some. The data show approximately 26,000 clones, around 92% seen once. The sample originates from a study of a mutant IDH1 vaccine in newly diagnosed glioma. Study summary: Across weeks 1, 3, 5, 7, 11, 15, 19 and 23, patients received a vaccination each time, eight in all. Patients were started on vaccination 4-6 weeks after radiotherapy alone, or with temozolomide cycles.

Noted time point: week 5, during vaccination. Mutant IDH1 20-mer peptide, at 300 ug, made up each vaccine dose, with topical imiquimod. Donors harbored newly found WHO grade 3 or 4 IDH1-mutant, ATRX-lost astrocytomas. This CDR3 comprises 15 residues. Trimming cost V 5 bases and J 1 base; bases outside gene matches: 6. Germline V gene sequence: CDR1 WSHSY, CDR2 SAAADI. The sequence came from a man between 18 and 29 years old with glioma. The chain joins TRBV10-2 to TRBJ2-7; 9 positions agree with TRBD2. This sample comprised PBMCs, obtained from a glioma patient whose treatment included an IDH1 peptide vaccine. CDR3 in amino acids: CASSLSGRGSYEQYF. CDR3 nucleotides: TGCGCCAGCAGTCTTAGCGGGAGAGGATCCTACGAGCAGTACTTC.